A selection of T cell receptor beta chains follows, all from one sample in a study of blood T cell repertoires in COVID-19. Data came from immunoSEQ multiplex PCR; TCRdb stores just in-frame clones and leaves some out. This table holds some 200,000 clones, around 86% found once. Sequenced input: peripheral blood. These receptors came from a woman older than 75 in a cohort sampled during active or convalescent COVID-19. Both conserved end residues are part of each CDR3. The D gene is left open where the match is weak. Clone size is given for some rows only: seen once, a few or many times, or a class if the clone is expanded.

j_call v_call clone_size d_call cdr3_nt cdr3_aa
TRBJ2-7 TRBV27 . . TGTGCCAGCAGTCCTAGGGGTGGTTACGAGCAGTACTTC CASSPRGGYEQYF
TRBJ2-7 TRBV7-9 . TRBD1 TGTGCCAGCAGCTTAGAGGGGGCGGGCTACGAGCAGTACTTC CASSLEGAGYEQYF
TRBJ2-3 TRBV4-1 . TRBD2 TGCGCCAGCAGCCCCCTAGGGAGGGCGCGGGGAACAGATACGCAGTATTTT CASSPLGRARGTDTQYF
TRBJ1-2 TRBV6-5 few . TGTGCCAGCAAGCGGGGACCGACTAACTATGGCTACACCTTC CASKRGPTNYGYTF
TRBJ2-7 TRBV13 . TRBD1 TGTGCCAGCAGCTCTAGGGGGACAGGGGGCTACACCCCCTACGAGCAGTACTTC CASSSRGTGGYTPYEQYF
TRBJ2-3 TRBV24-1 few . TGTGCCACCAGTGCCAGGGATTATAGCACAGATACGCAGTATTTT CATSARDYSTDTQYF
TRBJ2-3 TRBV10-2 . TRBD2 TGCGCCAGCAGACCCGAATCAGCGGGGTTAGGCACAGATACGCAGTATTTT CASRPESAGLGTDTQYF
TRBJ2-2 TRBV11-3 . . TGTGCCAGCAGCTTTCGTCGCGGGATGGACACCGGGGAGCTGTTTTTT CASSFRRGMDTGELFF
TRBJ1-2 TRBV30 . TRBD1 TGTGCCTGGGCGGGACAGGGGGCGAGAAGAAACTATGGCTACACCTTC CAWAGQGARRNYGYTF
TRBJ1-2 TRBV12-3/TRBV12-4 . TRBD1 TGTGCCAGCAGTTGGACAGGGAATGGCTACACCTTC CASSWTGNGYTF
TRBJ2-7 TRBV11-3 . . TGTGCCAGCAGCCCCCCGGGGGAAATGAGTTACGAGCAGTACTTC CASSPPGEMSYEQYF
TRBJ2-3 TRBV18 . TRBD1 TGTGCCAGCTCACCACCGACAGGGGTAGGAGATACGCAGTATTTT CASSPPTGVGDTQYF
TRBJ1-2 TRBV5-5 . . TGTGCCAGCAGCACAGGACACAGCTATGGCTACACCTTC CASSTGHSYGYTF
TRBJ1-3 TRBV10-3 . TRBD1 TGTGCCATCAGTGTTTCAGGGGGCAAAGTCTCTGGAAACACCATATATTTT CAISVSGGKVSGNTIYF
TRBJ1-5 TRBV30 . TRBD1 TGTGCCTGGAGTGGGACAGGGACGGATCAGCCCCAGCATTTT CAWSGTGTDQPQHF
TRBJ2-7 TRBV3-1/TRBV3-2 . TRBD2 TGTGCCAGCAGCAAAGGGGATAGCGGGGGGGCTAAATTAACCTCCTACGAGCAGTACTTC CASSKGDSGGAKLTSYEQYF
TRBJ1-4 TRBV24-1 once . TGTGCCACCAGTGATTACGCCGGTGAAAAACTGTTTTTT CATSDYAGEKLFF
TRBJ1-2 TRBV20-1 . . TGCAGTGCTAGTGACAGTCCGCGGCGGGTTGGCTACACCTTC CSASDSPRRVGYTF
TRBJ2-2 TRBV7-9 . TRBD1 TGTGCCAGCAGCCGCGCGCCAGGGACAGAAAACACCGGGGAGCTGTTTTTT CASSRAPGTENTGELFF
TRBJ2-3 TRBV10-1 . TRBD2 TGCGCCAGCAGTGAGGGACTAGCTCCAGATACGCAGTATTTT CASSEGLAPDTQYF
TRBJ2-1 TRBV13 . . TGTGCCAGCAGCTTTCCCCGAGGGTACAATGAGCAGTTCTTC CASSFPRGYNEQFF
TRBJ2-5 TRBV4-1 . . TGCGCCAGCAGCCCTTCCGGAGCGGGCCAACGTACGGTCCAAGAGACCCAGTACTTC CASSPSGAGQRTVQETQYF
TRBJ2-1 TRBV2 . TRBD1 TGTGCCAGCAGAACCCGGGACAGAACTTTCAATGAGCAGTTCTTC CASRTRDRTFNEQFF
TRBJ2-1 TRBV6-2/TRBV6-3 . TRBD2 TGTGCCAGCAGTTCGTCTGGCGGGGGGAACAATGAGCAGTTCTTC CASSSSGGGNNEQFF
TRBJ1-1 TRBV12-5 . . TGTGCTAGTGGTTTGGTAAGCGGGAACACTGAAGCTTTCTTT CASGLVSGNTEAFF
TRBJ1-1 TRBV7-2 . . TGTGCCAGCAGCCGTCGTCGGGGGAACACTGAAGCTTTCTTT CASSRRRGNTEAFF
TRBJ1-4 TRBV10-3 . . TGTGCCATCAGTGTAGGGGCCCTACTGGCAACTAATGAAAAACTGTTTTTT CAISVGALLATNEKLFF
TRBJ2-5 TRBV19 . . TGTGCCAGTAGTGTGACAGTTCAAGAGACCCAGTACTTC CASSVTVQETQYF
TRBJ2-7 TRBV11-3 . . TGTGCCAGCAGTCCATACGGGACACCCACCTACGAGCAGTACTTC CASSPYGTPTYEQYF
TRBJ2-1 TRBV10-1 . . TGCGCCAGCAGTGAGTCCGTCAGGGCGAATGAGCAGTTCTTC CASSESVRANEQFF
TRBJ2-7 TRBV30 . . TGTGCCTGGGGCCCTCGAATAGACGAGCAGTACTTC CAWGPRIDEQYF